This TCR beta chain was observed in a study of tumor and adjacent non-tumor tissue in lung cancer. Background on the study: There were 11 to 12 adenocarcinoma, a couple of squamous cell carcinoma and 1 small cell lung cancer cases. Samples averaged around 4 million productive TCRbeta reads each.

TCRbeta libraries were built with three rounds of nested PCR, modified from ARM-PCR. TCRdb fed the multiplex PCR reads into MiXCR, producing one record per CDR3 protein. Among some 80,000 distinct CDR3 sequences, roughly three quarters were seen once, and the ten largest hold less than 25%. About this clonotype: Its antigen remains unidentified. A read error may account for a junction end that differs from germline.

Whole-study findings and limits: Tumor TCR diversity, when higher, was linked to shorter survival.

The CDR3 runs to 16 residues. CDR1 is SGHNT and CDR2 is YYREEE in the germline V gene (reference sequence). This sample's RNA came from whole unsorted tissue. Distant lung tissue was collected more than 3 cm away from the tumor edge. Newly diagnosed lung cancer patients had thoracic surgery in China, August–late 2014, without prior chemotherapy. The chain combines TRBV5-4 with TRBJ2-7, with D perhaps being TRBD1 or TRBD2 (5 bases each). The sample was distant non-tumor lung tissue. This clonotype originated in a woman in her forties or fifties with non-small cell lung cancer. This CDR3 reads CATSPGYGTGMDEQYF. The CDR3 region has the DNA TGTGCCACCAGCCCTGGATACGGGACGGGCATGGACGAGCAGTACTTC.